These 28 T cell receptor beta chains originate from one sample sequenced in a study of human T cells and chemical hapten exposure. One entry per CDR3 protein, called by TCRdb with MiXCR from the RACE reads. The table records fewer than 95,000 distinct CDR3 sequences, 8% to 11% of them present only once. Time point specified: patch test 1, 2 weeks after DPC sensitization. Stated treatment: therapeutic diphenylcyclopropenone sensitization with weekly scalp DPC. Specimen: whole blood, collected in connection with sensitization to the hapten diphenylcyclopropenone (DPC). All receptors come from a man aged 35 to 55 with alopecia areata. Some clones in this sample may be carry-over from other donors' samples.

This clonotype has only one observation. This rearrangement joins TRBV12-3 or TRBV12-4 to TRBJ2-2; D is undetermined. The CDR3 covers 13 residues. Trimming removed 0 bases at V and 6 bases at J, with 5 bases between. CDR3 loop: CASSLAGPGELFF. CDR3 sequence (DNA): TGTGCCAGCAGTTTAGCAGGTCCCGGGGAGCTGTTTTTT.

This chain uses TRBV6-6 with TRBJ1-2; 11 bases match TRBD1. CDR1 MNHNY and CDR2 SVGAGI come from the germline V gene (reference sequence). V gave up 6 bases and J gave up 5 bases; unmatched junction bases: 2. This CDR3 is 13 amino acids long. As DNA, the CDR3 is TGTGCCAGCAGGGACAGGGGGCAATATGGCTACACCTTC. Its protein product is CASRDRGQYGYTF.

This clonotype was detected only once. The V gene is TRBV24-1, the J gene TRBJ2-1; 7 nucleotides agree with TRBD2. CDR3 length: 15 amino acids. CDR1 KGHDR and CDR2 SFDVKD come from the germline V gene. The ends lost 3 bases at V and 7 bases at J; junction bases unmatched: 8. The CDR3 reads CATSDRSTSRNEQFF. The CDR3 DNA reads as TGTGCCACCAGTGATCGATCGACTAGCCGGAATGAGCAGTTCTTC.

In its sample, this clonotype was seen a few times. The chain combines TRBV27 with TRBJ2-7, with D tentatively TRBD2 (6 bases). The CDR3 is made up of 17 amino acids. Germline CDR1 and CDR2: MNHEY and SMNVEV (reference sequence). V lost 10 bases, J lost 4 bases, and 29 bases lay in between. The CDR3 DNA is TGTGCCATCCTGTCAAGGCGTGGGACTCCTCCTCCTTACGAGCAGTACGTC. Translated, it gives CAILSRRGTPPPYEQYV.

J is TRBJ2-3 and V is TRBV18, with a tentative D call TRBD2 (6 bases). Germline lookup yields CDR1 KGHSH and CDR2 LQKENI. V dropped 0 bases and J dropped 1 base, with 11 bases sitting between them. The CDR3 covers 16 residues. The CDR3 DNA is TGTGCCAGCTCACCACCAGAAGGCGGGGGCACAGATACGCAGTATTTT. This codes for CASSPPEGGGTDTQYF.

This clonotype was found a few times. The chain is built from TRBV6-2 or TRBV6-3 and TRBJ2-7, with 13 bases aligning to TRBD2. Germline trimming cut 7 bases from V and 9 bases from J; bases unmatched to any gene: 12. The CDR3 consists of 15 residues. The germline gives CDR1 MNHEY, CDR2 SVGEGT. This chain's CDR3 is CASTLGTSGTTGQYF. For the CDR3, the DNA is TGTGCCAGCACCCTAGGGACTAGCGGGACGACTGGGCAGTACTTC.

This clonotype was seen repeatedly, ten times or more. V is TRBV24-1 and J is TRBJ2-6; 8 nucleotides align to TRBD1. Germline CDR1 is KGHDR and CDR2 is SFDVKD. The length of the CDR3 is 15 residues. Unmatched junction bases numbered 4, after V lost 10 bases and J lost 0 bases. CDR3 loop: CATEDRDSGANVLTF. Here the CDR3 DNA reads TGTGCCACTGAGGACAGGGACTCTGGGGCCAACGTCCTGACTTTC.

This clonotype was counted between two and nine times. This sequence joins TRBV7-3 and TRBJ2-7, with 7 positions matching TRBD2. Germline values: CDR1 SGHTA, CDR2 FQGTGA. Trimming removed 6 bases from V and 7 bases from J; junction bases left unmatched: 9. CDR3 length: 13 amino acids. The CDR3 DNA follows: TGTGCCAGCAGTCCTTCCCAGGGAGGGGAGCAGTACTTC. It is translated as CASSPSQGGEQYF.

The chain joins TRBV19 to TRBJ2-7; D is possibly TRBD2 (5 bases). V lost 0 bases and J 7 bases, leaving 19 bases between the germline ends. Germline CDR1 is LNHDA and CDR2 is SQIVND (reference sequence). This CDR3 has 16 amino acids. CDR3 residues: CASSIDRELSLREQYF. DNA of the CDR3: TGTGCCAGTAGTATAGATCGGGAACTTTCATTACGGGAGCAGTACTTC.

This sequence joins TRBV9 and TRBJ1-3; the D is unclear. Germline CDR1 is SGDLS and CDR2 is YYNGEE. Trimming removed 0 bases at V and 0 bases at J, with 1 base between. The CDR3 runs 13 residues. Here the CDR3 reads CASSVDSGNTIYF. The DNA of the CDR3 is TGTGCCAGCAGCGTAGACTCTGGAAACACCATATATTTT.

This clonotype was detected many times. V and J are TRBV6-5 and TRBJ1-3, with D perhaps matching TRBD1 (6 bases). Trimming shortened V by 1 base and J by 4 bases, and 11 bases separated the two germline ends. Per germline, CDR1 MNHEY and CDR2 SVGAGI. The length of the CDR3 is 15 residues. The CDR3 bases are TGTGCCAGCAGTTACTTCCAGGGGCAGGGAAACACCATATATTTT. Protein sequence: CASSYFQGQGNTIYF.

This clonotype was seen more than once but under ten times. V is TRBV7-3 and J is TRBJ2-6, with D uncertain. The germline gives CDR1 SGHTA, CDR2 FQGTGA. Trimming took off 5 bases at V and 2 bases at J, with 7 bases between the two ends. This CDR3 contains 14 residues. The CDR3 coding sequence is TGTGCCAGCAGCCAATCGGCTGGGGCCAACGTCCTGACTTTC. Translated, it gives CASSQSAGANVLTF.

This clonotype was seen many times. This sequence joins TRBV29-1 and TRBJ1-3, with a possible D match to TRBD1 (5 bases). Trimming removed 4 bases at V and 6 bases at J, with 19 bases between. The CDR3 sequence is 15 residues long. Germline V gives CDR1 SQVTM, CDR2 ANQGSEA. CDR3 residues: CSVGGTGGVSNTIYF. Written as DNA, the CDR3 is TGCAGCGTTGGGGGGACTGGAGGGGTTTCAAACACCATATATTTT.

This clonotype was recorded many times. The CDR3 region is CASSGTGGAGANVLTF. Written as DNA, the CDR3 is TGTGCCAGCAGTGGGACAGGGGGCGCTGGGGCCAACGTCCTGACTTTC. The rearrangement links TRBV6-4 to TRBJ2-6; 11 bases align to TRBD1. J lost 2 bases, V lost 4 bases, and 1 base had no gene match. CDR3 size: 16 residues. Germline CDR1 MRHNA, CDR2 SNTAGT.

The CDR3: CASSLGTGVQYF. CDR3 nucleotides: TGCGCCAGCAGCTTGGGGACAGGGGTGCAGTACTTC. The V gene is TRBV5-1, the J gene TRBJ2-7, with TRBD1 matching over 9 bases. This CDR3 comprises 12 residues. Trimming cost V 0 bases and J 9 bases; bases outside gene matches: 1. Germline V gene lookup returns CDR1 SGHRS and CDR2 YFSETQ.

This clonotype has ten or more counts. The chain joins TRBV12-3 or TRBV12-4 to TRBJ1-2; D is perhaps TRBD1 (5 bases). Trimming stripped 4 bases from V and 2 bases from J, with 8 bases between. This CDR3 comprises 13 residues. Here the CDR3 DNA reads TGTGCCAGCAGTTGGGGGGGAAACTATGGCTACACCTTC. This translates into CASSWGGNYGYTF.

The sample holds a few counts of this clonotype. CDR3 loop: CASSQVNTGELFF. For the CDR3, the DNA is TGTGCCAGCAGCCAGGTGAACACCGGGGAGCTGTTTTTT. The chain recombines TRBV7-9 with TRBJ2-2; unclear D gene. The CDR3 spans 13 residues. Germline V CDR1 and CDR2: SEHNR, FQNEAQ (reference sequence). V was pared by 5 bases and J by 1 base, with 5 bases between.

This clonotype was observed a handful of times. The chain links TRBV12-3 or TRBV12-4 to TRBJ2-7, with 9 bases that match TRBD1. This CDR3 spans 14 amino acids. V trimming: 3 bases; J trimming: 6 bases; junction bases outside the gene matches: 6. CDR3 protein: CASSLTGGAAEQYV. The CDR3, as DNA: TGTGCCAGCAGTTTGACAGGGGGAGCGGCCGAGCAGTACGTC.

This clonotype has more than one count but fewer than ten. V and J are TRBV4-2 and TRBJ2-3; 10 bases fit TRBD1. V gave up 1 base and J gave up 1 base; unmatched junction bases: 2. The CDR3 sequence is 16 residues long. Germline CDR1 reads LGHNA; CDR2 reads YNFKEQ. Here the CDR3 reads CASSQGGTGGTDTQYF. Here the CDR3 DNA reads TGTGCCAGCAGCCAAGGGGGGACAGGGGGCACAGATACGCAGTATTTT.

The chain joins TRBV5-6 to TRBJ1-1; D unclear. Trimming left V 0 bases short and J 3 bases short, with 9 bases between. The CDR3 spans 14 residues. From germline, CDR1 is SGHDT and CDR2 YYEEEE. The CDR3 nucleotides read TGTGCCAGCAGCTTGGTACCTAGGGACACTGAAGCTTTCTTT. This encodes CASSLVPRDTEAFF.

This clonotype showed up just a few times. The chain couples TRBV12-2 to TRBJ2-7; the table's D call, TRBD2, has no DNA check behind it. TRBV12-2 represents a pseudogene. The CDR3 has 18 residues. The CDR3 loop reads CASRSRSPGLAGEDEQYV. CDR3 sequence (DNA): TGTGCAAGTCGTTCCCGTAGTCCGGGACTAGCGGGAGAGGACGAGCAGTACGTC.

This clonotype was counted ten times or more. The chain recombines TRBV3-1 with TRBJ1-5; D remains ambiguous. CDR3 size: 15 residues. Trimming removed 0 bases at V and 4 bases at J, with 10 bases between. Germline V CDR1 and CDR2: LGHDT, YNNKEL (reference sequence). The CDR3 region is CASSQDLSANQPQHF. The CDR3 DNA reads TGTGCCAGCAGCCAAGATTTGTCAGCAAATCAGCCCCAGCATTTT.

This clonotype was seen many times. V and J are TRBV6-5 and TRBJ1-3; D not certain. The CDR3 spans 15 residues. Germline-derived CDR1 and CDR2 are MNHEY and SVGAGI. V gave up 6 bases and J gave up 0 bases, with 12 bases separating them. In nucleotides, the CDR3 is TGTGCCAGCAGCTATAATCAGATCTCTGGAAACACCATATATTTT. Protein product: CASSYNQISGNTIYF.

V and J are TRBV14 and TRBJ2-3, with 9 bases matching TRBD1. CDR1 is SGHDN, CDR2 FVKESK, per germline. The junction had 7 bases not matched to a gene; V was cut back by 4 bases and J by 2 bases. This CDR3 has 16 amino acids. CDR3 in amino acids: CASSPLRDRVTDTQYF. CDR3 nucleotide sequence: TGTGCCAGCAGCCCTCTAAGGGACAGGGTCACAGATACGCAGTATTTT.

The chain is built from TRBV30 and TRBJ1-6, with TRBD1 as a possible D gene (5 bases). CDR3 length: 15 residues. The germline V gene encodes CDR1 GTSNPN and CDR2 SVGIG (reference sequence). The V and J ends lost 4 bases and 7 bases respectively, with 17 bases between them. The CDR3 loop is CAWTNPGLRNSPLHF. The CDR3 bases are TGTGCCTGGACTAATCCGGGACTAAGGAATTCACCCCTCCACTTT.

The J gene is TRBJ2-1, the V gene TRBV5-1, with D uncertain. The CDR3 length is 13 residues. Germline V gives CDR1 SGHRS, CDR2 YFSETQ. The germline V and J ends were trimmed by 0 bases and 10 bases, with 11 bases remaining between them. The DNA for the CDR3 is TGCGCCAGCAGCTTGGGCCCGGGCTGGGAGCAGTTCTTC. This codes for CASSLGPGWEQFF.

This clonotype was observed many times. V is TRBV4-3 and J is TRBJ2-5; 16 bases line up with TRBD2. The V gene end was trimmed by 4 bases and the J gene end by 5 bases; junction bases not matched to a gene: 1. Per the germline V gene, CDR1 is LGHNA and CDR2 is YSLEER. The CDR3 loop spans 15 amino acids. The CDR3 is CASSPGLAGGETQYF. CDR3 in DNA: TGCGCCAGCAGCCCGGGACTAGCGGGAGGGGAGACCCAGTACTTC.

V usage is TRBV28 and J usage is TRBJ1-3; no clear D. V lost 8 bases and J lost 4, with 15 bases in between. The CDR3 sequence is 14 residues long. From germline, CDR1 is MDHEN and CDR2 SYDVKM. CDR3 DNA: TGTGCCAGCGAGTTGGGGTCCACCGGAAACACCATATATTTT. Amino acid sequence: CASELGSTGNTIYF. The whole variable domain, remainder taken from reference TRBV28 and TRBJ1-3, is DVKVTQSSRYLVKRTGEKVFLECVQDMDHENMFWYRQDPGLGLRLIYFSYDVKMKEKGDIPEGYSVSREKKERFSLILESASTNQTSMYLCASELGSTGNTIYFGEGSWLTVV.